This section outlines one T cell receptor (beta chain) sequence together with its context. Its matching antigen is unknown. These data originate in a study of long-term antiretroviral therapy in people with HIV. Study as a whole: In the earliest collections, sampling predates the 2015 immediate-ART recommendation by about a decade. The study's findings and limits: In the period from the mid-2000s to the late 2010s, blood was collected, possibly under older ART regimens.

Every donor had one or more pre-ART and two or more post-ART PBMC samples. Samples were assayed with immunoSEQ v3.0 at survey level. Measured with immunoSEQ multiplex PCR; TCRdb has only the in-frame clones, and not every one. The repertoire holds about 16,000 clones, with about 91% as singletons. The sample in question was unsorted PBMCs, obtained 2.3 to 2.4 years before starting antiretroviral therapy. This clonotype was obtained from a woman in her twenties or thirties with HIV.

The CDR3 sequence is CASRSRGAYNSPLHF. The CDR3 DNA sequence: TGTGCCAGCAGGTCTCGGGGGGCCTATAATTCACCCCTCCACTTT. The genes are TRBV6-6 and TRBJ1-6, with a weak D call TRBD1 (5 bases). The CDR3 extends over 15 amino acids. V lost 6 bases and J lost 2, with 11 bases in between. Germline assignment: CDR1 MNHNY and CDR2 SVGAGI (reference sequence).